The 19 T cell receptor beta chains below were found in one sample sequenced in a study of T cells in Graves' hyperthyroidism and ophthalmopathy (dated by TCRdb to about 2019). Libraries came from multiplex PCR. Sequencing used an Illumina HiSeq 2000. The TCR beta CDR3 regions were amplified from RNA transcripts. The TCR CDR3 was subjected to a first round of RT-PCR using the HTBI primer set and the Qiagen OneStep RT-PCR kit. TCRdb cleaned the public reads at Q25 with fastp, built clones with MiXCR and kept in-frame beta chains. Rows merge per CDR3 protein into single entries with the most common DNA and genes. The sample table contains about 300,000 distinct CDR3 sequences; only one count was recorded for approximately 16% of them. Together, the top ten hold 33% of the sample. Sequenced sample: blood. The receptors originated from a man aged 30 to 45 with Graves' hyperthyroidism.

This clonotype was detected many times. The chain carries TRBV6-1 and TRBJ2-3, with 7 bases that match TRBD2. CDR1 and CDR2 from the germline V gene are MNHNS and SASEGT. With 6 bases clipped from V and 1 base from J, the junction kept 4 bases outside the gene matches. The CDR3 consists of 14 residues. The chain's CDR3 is CASREGRGTDTQYF. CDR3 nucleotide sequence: TGTGCCAGCAGAGAGGGGAGGGGCACAGATACGCAGTATTTT.

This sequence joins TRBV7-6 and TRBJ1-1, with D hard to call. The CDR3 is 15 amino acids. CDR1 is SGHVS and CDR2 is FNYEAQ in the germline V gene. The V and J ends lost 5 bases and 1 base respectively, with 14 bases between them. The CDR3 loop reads CASSQPTDPNTEAFF. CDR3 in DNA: TGTGCCAGCAGCCAACCTACAGACCCGAACACTGAAGCTTTCTTT.

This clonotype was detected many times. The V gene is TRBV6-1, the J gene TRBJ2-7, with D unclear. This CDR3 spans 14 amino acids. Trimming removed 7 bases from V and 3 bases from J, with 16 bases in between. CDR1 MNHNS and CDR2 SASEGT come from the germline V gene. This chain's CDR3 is CASTPRVKGYEQYF. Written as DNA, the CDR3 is TGTGCCAGCACCCCCCGGGTAAAGGGCTACGAGCAGTACTTC.

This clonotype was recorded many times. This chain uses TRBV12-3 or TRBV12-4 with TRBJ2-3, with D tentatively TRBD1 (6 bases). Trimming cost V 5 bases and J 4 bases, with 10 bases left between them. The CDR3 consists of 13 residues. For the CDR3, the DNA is TGTGCCAGCAGTGCACAGGGCGCAGATACGCAGTATTTT. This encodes CASSAQGADTQYF.

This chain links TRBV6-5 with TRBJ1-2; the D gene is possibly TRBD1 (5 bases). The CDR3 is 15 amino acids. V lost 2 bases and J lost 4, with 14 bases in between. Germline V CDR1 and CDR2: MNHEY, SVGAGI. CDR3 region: CASSYTRAPSYGYTF. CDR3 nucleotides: TGTGCCAGCAGTTACACCAGGGCTCCTTCCTATGGCTACACCTTC.

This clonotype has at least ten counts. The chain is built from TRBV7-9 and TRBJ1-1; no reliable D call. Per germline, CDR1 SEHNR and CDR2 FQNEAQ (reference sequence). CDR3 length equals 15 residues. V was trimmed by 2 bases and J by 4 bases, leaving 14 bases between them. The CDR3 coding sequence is TGTGCCAGCAGCTTACTGGCCAACCCCATCACTGAAGCTTTCTTT. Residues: CASSLLANPITEAFF.

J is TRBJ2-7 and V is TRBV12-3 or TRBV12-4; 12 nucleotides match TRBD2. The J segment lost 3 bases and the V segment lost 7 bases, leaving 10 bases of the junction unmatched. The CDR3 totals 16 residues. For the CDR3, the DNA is TGTGCCAGCATGCCAACTAGCGGGAGGTGGAACTACGAGCAGTACTTC. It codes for CASMPTSGRWNYEQYF.

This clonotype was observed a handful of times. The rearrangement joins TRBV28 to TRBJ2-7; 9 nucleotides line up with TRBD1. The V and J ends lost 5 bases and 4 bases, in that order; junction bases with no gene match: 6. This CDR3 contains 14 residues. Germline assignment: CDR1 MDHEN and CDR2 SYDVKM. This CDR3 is CASSEPGQGYEQYF. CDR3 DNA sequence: TGTGCCAGCAGTGAACCGGGACAGGGTTACGAGCAGTACTTC. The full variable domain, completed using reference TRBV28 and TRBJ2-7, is DVKVTQSSRYLVKRTGEKVFLECVQDMDHENMFWYRQDPGLGLRLIYFSYDVKMKEKGDIPEGYSVSREKKERFSLILESASTNQTSMYLCASSEPGQGYEQYFGPGTRLTVT.

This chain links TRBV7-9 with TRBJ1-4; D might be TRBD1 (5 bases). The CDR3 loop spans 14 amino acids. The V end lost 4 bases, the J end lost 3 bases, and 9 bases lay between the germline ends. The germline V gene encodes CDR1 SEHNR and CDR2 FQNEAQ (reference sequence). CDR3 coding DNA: TGTGCCAGCAGCTCACAGGTTGCTAATGAAAAACTGTTTTTT. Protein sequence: CASSSQVANEKLFF.

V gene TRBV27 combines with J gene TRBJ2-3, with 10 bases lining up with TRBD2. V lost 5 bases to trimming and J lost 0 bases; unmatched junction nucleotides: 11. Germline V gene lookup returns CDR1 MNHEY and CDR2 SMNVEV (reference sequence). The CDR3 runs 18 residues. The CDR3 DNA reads TGTGCCAGCAGTCCGCCGTTGGCTAGCGGGAGTAGCACAGATACGCAGTATTTT. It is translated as CASSPPLASGSSTDTQYF.

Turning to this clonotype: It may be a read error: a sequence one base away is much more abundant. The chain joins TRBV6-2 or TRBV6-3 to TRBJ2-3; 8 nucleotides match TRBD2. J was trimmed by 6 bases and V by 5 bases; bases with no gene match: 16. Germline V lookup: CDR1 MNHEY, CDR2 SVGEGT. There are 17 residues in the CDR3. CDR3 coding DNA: TGTGCCAGCAGTCCCCACCCTCCTAGCCCGGGGGGGGATACGCAGTATTTT. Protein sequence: CASSPHPPSPGGDTQYF.

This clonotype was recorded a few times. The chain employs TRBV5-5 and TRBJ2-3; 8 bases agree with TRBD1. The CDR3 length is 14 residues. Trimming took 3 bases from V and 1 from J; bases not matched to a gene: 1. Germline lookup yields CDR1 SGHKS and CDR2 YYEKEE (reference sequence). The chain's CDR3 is CASSWGQGTDTQYF. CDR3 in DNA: TGTGCCAGCAGCTGGGGACAGGGCACAGATACGCAGTATTTT.

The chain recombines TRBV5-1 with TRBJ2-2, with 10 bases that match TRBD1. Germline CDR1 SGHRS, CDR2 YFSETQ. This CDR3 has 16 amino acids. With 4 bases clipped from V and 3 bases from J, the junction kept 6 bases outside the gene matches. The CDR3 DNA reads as TGCGCCAGCAGCAGACAGGGGGCAACCGACACCGGGGAGCTGTTTTTT. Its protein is CASSRQGATDTGELFF.

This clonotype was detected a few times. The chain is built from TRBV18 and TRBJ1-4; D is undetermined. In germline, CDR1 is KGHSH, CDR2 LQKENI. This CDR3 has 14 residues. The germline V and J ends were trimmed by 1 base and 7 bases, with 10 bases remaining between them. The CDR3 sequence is CASSPRAELEKLFF. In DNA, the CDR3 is TGTGCCAGCTCACCACGGGCAGAGCTTGAAAAACTGTTTTTT.

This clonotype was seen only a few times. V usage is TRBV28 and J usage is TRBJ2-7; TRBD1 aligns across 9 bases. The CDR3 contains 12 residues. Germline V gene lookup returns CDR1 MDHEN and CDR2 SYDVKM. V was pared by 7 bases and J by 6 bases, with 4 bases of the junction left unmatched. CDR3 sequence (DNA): TGTGCCAGCACCGGACAGGGGATCGAGCAGTACTTC. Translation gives CASTGQGIEQYF.

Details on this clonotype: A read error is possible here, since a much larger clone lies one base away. CDR3 nucleotides: TGCAGTGCTAGAGATCAAGGCAGGAATCAGCCCCTGCATTTT. Amino acid sequence: CSARDQGRNQPLHF. The chain employs TRBV20-1 and TRBJ1-5, with D uncertain. The CDR3 contains 14 residues. Germline assignment: CDR1 DFQATT and CDR2 SNEGSKA (reference sequence).

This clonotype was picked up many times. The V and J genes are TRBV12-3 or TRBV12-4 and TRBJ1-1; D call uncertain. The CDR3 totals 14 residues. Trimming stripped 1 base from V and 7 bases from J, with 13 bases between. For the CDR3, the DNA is TGTGCCAGCAGTTTAGTTGGGATTCTAGGTGAAGCTTTCTTT. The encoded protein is CASSLVGILGEAFF.

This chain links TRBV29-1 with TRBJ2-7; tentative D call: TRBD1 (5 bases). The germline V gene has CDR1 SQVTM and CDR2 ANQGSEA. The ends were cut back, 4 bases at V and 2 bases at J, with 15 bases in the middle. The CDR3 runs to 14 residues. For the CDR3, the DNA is TGCAGCGTTGGTTCATCAGGGATCCCCTACGAGCAGTACTTC. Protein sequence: CSVGSSGIPYEQYF.

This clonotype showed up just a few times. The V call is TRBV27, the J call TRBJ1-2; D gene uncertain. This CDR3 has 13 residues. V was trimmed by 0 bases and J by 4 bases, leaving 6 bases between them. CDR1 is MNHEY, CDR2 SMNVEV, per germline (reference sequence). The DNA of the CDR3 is TGTGCCAGCAGTTTATCACGGACCTATGGCTACACCTTC. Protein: CASSLSRTYGYTF.